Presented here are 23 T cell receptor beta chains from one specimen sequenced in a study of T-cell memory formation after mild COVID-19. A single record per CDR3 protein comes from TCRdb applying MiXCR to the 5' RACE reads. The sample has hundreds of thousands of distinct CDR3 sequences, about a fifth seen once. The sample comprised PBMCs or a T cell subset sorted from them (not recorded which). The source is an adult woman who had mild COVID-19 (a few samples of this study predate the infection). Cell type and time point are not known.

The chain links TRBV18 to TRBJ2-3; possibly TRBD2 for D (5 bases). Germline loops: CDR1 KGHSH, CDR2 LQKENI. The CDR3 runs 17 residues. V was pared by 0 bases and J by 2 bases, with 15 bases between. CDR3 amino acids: CASSPPRTLSITDTQYF. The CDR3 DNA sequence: TGTGCCAGCTCACCACCAAGGACTCTTAGCATCACAGATACGCAGTATTTT.

The chain's CDR3 is CASGFPGGYNEQFF. The CDR3 DNA sequence: TGTGCCAGCGGGTTTCCGGGGGGATACAATGAGCAGTTCTTC. The V and J genes are TRBV7-9 and TRBJ2-1; TRBD2 agrees at 7 bases. V was clipped by 8 bases and J by 4 bases; unmatched bases: 8. The CDR3 extends over 14 amino acids. The germline V gene has CDR1 SEHNR and CDR2 FQNEAQ (reference sequence).

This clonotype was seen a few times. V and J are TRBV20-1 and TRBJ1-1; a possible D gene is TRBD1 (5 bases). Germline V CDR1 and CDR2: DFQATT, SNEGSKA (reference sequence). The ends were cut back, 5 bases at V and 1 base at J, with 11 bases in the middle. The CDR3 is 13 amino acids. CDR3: CSASRTQNTEAFF. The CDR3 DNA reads TGCAGTGCTTCGAGGACACAGAACACTGAAGCTTTCTTT.

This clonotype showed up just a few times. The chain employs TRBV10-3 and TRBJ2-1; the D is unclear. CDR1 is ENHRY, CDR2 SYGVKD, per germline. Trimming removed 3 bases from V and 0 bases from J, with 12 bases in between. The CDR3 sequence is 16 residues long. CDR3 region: CAISEVPASSYNEQFF. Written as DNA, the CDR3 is TGTGCCATCAGTGAAGTCCCCGCGAGCTCCTACAATGAGCAGTTCTTC.

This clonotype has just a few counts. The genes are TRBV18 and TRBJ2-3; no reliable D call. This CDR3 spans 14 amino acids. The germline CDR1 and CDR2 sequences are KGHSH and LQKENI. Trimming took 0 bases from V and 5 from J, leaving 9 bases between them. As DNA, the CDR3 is TGTGCCAGCTCACCACCTATGGGTGTAGATACGCAGTATTTT. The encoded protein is CASSPPMGVDTQYF.

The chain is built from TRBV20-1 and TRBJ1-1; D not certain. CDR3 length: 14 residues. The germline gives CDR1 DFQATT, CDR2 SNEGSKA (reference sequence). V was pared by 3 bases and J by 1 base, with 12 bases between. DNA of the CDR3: TGCAGTGCTAGCCCGGGCAGTGCGAACACTGAAGCTTTCTTT. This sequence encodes CSASPGSANTEAFF.

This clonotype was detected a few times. The CDR3 here is CSVDGDIELPYGYTF. The CDR3 DNA sequence: TGCAGCGTTGACGGGGACATCGAACTCCCCTATGGCTACACCTTC. V gene TRBV29-1 combines with J gene TRBJ1-2; perhaps TRBD1 as D (6 bases). The CDR3 spans 15 residues. Germline assignment: CDR1 SQVTM and CDR2 ANQGSEA. The ends were cut back, 3 bases at V and 4 bases at J, with 18 bases in the middle.

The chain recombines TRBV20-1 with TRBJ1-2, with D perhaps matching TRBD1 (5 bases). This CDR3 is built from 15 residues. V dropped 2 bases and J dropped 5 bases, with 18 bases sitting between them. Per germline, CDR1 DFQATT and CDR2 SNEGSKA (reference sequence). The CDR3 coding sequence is TGCAGTGCTAGACCGGCTCTTTCCGAGGGGTATGGCTACACCTTC. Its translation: CSARPALSEGYGYTF.

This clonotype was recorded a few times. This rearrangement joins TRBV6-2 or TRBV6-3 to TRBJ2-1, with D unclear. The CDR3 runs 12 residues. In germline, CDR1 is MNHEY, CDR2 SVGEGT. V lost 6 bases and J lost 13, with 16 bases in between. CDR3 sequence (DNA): TGTGCCAGCAGCTTGGGCAGGATAGAACAGTTCTTC. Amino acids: CASSLGRIEQFF.

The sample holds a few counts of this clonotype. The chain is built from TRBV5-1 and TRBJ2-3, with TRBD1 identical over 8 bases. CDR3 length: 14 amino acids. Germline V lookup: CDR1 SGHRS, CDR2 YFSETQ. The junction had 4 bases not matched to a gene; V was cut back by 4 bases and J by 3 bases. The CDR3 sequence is CASSRTGWTDTQYF. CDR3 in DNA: TGCGCCAGCAGCCGGACAGGGTGGACAGATACGCAGTATTTT.

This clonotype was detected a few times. The CDR3: CASSQAGLTTDTQYF. CDR3 in DNA: TGTGCCAGCAGCCAAGCGGGACTGACCACAGATACGCAGTATTTT. This rearrangement joins TRBV4-2 to TRBJ2-3; D may be TRBD2 (6 bases). V was pared by 1 base and J by 2 bases, with 10 bases between. From germline, CDR1 is LGHNA and CDR2 YNFKEQ. The CDR3 totals 15 residues.

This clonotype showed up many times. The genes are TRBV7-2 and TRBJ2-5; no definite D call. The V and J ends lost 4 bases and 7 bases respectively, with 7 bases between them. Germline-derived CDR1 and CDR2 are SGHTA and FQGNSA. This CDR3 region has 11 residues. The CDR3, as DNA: TGTGCCAGCAGCTCAGTGGGGACCCAGTACTTC. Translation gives CASSSVGTQYF.

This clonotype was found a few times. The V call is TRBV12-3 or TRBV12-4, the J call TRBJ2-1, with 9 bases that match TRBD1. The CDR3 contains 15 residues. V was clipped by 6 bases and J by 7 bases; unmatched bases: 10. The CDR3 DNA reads TGTGCCAGCAGCCCTCGGGACAGGGTAAAGAATGAGCAGTTCTTC. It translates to CASSPRDRVKNEQFF.

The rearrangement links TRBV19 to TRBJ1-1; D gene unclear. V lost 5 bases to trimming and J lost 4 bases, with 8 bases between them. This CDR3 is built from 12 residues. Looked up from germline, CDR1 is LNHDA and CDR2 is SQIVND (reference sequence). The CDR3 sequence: CASSPGITEAFF. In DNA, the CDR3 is TGTGCCAGTAGTCCCGGGATCACTGAAGCTTTCTTT. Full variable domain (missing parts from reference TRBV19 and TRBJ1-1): DGGITQSPKYLFRKEGQNVTLSCEQNLNHDAMYWYRQDPGQGLRLIYYSQIVNDFQKGDIAEGYSVSREKKESFPLTVTSAQKNPTAFYLCASSPGITEAFFGQGTRLTVV.

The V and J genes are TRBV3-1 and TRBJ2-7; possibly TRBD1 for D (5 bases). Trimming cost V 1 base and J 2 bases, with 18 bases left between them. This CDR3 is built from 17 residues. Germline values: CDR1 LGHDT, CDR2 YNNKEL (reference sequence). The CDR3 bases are TGTGCCAGCAGCCAAGTGTATGACAGCGATAAACCCTACGAGCAGTACTTC. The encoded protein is CASSQVYDSDKPYEQYF.

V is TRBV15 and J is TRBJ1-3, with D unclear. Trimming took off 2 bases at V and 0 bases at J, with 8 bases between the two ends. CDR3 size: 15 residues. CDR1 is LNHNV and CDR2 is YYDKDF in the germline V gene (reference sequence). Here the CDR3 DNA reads TGTGCCACCAGCAGAACGGTTATCTCTGGAAACACCATATATTTT. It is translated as CATSRTVISGNTIYF. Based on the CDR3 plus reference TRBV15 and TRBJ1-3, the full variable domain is DAMVIQNPRYQVTQFGKPVTLSCSQTLNHNVMYWYQQKSSQAPKLLFHYYDKDFNNEADTPDNFQSRRPNTSFCFLDIRSPGLGDTAMYLCATSRTVISGNTIYFGEGSWLTVV.

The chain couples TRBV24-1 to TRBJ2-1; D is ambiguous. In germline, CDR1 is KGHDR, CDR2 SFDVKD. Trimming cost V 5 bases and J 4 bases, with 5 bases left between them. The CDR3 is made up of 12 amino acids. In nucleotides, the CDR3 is TGTGCCACCAGTGGTACTTACAATGAGCAGTTCTTC. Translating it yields CATSGTYNEQFF.

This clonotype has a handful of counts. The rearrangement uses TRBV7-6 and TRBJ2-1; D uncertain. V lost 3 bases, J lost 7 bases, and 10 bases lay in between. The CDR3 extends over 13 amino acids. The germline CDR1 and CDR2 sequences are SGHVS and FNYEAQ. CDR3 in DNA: TGTGCCAGCAGCTTCCTCCGGCGGAATGAGCAGTTCTTC. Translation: CASSFLRRNEQFF.

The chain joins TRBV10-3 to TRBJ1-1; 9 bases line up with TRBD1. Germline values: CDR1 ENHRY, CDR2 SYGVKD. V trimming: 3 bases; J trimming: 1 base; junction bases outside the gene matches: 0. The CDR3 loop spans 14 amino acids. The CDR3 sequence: CAISEQGANTEAFF. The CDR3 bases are TGTGCCATCAGTGAACAGGGGGCGAACACTGAAGCTTTCTTT.

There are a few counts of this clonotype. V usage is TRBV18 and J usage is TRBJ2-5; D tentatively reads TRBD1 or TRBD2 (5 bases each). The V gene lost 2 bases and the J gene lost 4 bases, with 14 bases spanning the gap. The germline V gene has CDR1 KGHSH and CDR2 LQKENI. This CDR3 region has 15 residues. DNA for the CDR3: TGTGCCAGCTCACCAGAGGGGACGGCCTTAGAGACCCAGTACTTC. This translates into CASSPEGTALETQYF.

The CDR3 here is CASTTGQGSNQPQHF. The CDR3 coding sequence is TGTGCCAGCACCACTGGACAGGGAAGCAATCAGCCCCAGCATTTT. The gene calls are TRBV12-3 or TRBV12-4 and TRBJ1-5; 8 positions match TRBD1. The trim removed 7 bases at V and 1 base at J, leaving 6 bases unmatched. The CDR3 is 15 amino acids.

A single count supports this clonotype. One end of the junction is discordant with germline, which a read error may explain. DNA for the CDR3: TGTGCCAGCAGCCTAGGGCGAGGTTGGATGAACACTGAAGCTTTCTTT. This gives the protein CASSLGRGWMNTEAFF. The chain carries TRBV13 and TRBJ1-1; D call uncertain. CDR3 length: 16 amino acids. CDR1 and CDR2 (germline): PRHDT, FYEKMQ (reference sequence). The full variable domain, its missing parts supplied by reference TRBV13 and TRBJ1-1, is AAGVIQSPRHLIKEKRETATLKCYPIPRHDTVYWYQQGPGQDPQFLISFYEKMQSDKGSIPDRFSAQQFSDYHSELNMSSLELGDSALYFCASSLGRGWMNTEAFFGQGTRLTVV.

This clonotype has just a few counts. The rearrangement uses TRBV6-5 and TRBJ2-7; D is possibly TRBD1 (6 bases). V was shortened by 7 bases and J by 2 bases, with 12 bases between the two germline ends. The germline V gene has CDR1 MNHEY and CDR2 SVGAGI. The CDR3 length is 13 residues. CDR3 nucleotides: TGTGCCAGCACGCCCGGACAGACCTACGAGCAGTACTTC. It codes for CASTPGQTYEQYF.